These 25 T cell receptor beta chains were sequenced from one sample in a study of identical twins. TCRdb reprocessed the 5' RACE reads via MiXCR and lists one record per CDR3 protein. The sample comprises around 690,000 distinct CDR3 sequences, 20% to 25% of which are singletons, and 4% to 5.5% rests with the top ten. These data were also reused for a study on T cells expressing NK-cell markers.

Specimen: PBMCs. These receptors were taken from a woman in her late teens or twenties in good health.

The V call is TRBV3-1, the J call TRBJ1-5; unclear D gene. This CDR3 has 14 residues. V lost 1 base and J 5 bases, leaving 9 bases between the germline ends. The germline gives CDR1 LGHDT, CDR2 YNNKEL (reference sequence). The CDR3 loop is CASSQAPGDQPQHF. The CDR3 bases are TGTGCCAGCAGCCAAGCCCCCGGGGATCAGCCCCAGCATTTT. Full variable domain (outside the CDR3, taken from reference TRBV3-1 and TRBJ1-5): DTAVSQTPKYLVTQMGNDKSIKCEQNLGHDTMYWYKQDSKKFLKIMFSYNNKELIINETVPNRFSPKSPDKAHLNLHINSLELGDSAVYFCASSQAPGDQPQHFGDGTRLSIL.

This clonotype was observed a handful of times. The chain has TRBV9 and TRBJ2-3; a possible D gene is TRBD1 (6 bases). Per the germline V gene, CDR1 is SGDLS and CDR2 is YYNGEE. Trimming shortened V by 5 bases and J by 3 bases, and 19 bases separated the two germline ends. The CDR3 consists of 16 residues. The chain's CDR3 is CASSLREGGRTDTQYF. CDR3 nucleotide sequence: TGTGCCAGCAGTCTAAGGGAAGGGGGTAGAACAGATACGCAGTATTTT.

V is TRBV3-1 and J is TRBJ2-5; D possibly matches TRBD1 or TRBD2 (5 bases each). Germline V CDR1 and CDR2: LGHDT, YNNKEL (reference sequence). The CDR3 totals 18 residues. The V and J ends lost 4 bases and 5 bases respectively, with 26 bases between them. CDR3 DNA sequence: TGTGCCAGCAGCCGAACCGCCCGGGGACGCGGCCGGCGGGAGACCCAGTACTTC. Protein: CASSRTARGRGRRETQYF.

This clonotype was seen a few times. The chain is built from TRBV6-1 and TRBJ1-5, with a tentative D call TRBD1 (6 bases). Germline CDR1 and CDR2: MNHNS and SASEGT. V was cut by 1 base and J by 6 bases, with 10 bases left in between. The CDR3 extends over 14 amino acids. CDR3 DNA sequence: TGTGCCAGCAGTGAAGGACAGGAGACTCAGCCCCAGCATTTT. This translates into CASSEGQETQPQHF.

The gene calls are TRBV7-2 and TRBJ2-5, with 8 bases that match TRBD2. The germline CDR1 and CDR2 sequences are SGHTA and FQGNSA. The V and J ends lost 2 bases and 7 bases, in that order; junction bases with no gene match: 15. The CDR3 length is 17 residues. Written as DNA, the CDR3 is TGTGCCAGCAGCTTAACTTTTAGCGGGGTACAGGTCTCGACCCAGTACTTC. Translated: CASSLTFSGVQVSTQYF.

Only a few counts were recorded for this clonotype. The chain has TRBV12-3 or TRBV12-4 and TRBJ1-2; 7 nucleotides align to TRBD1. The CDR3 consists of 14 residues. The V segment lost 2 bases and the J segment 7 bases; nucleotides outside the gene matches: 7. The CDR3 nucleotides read TGTGCCAGCAGTTTATCAGGGGGTAGATTTGGCTACACCTTC. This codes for CASSLSGGRFGYTF.

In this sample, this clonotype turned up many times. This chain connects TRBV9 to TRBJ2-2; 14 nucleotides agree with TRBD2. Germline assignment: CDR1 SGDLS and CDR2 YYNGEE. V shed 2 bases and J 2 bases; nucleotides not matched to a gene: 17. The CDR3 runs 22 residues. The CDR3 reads CASSVPRSGKTSGRANTGELFF. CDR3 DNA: TGTGCCAGCAGCGTCCCGCGGTCTGGCAAGACTAGCGGGAGGGCCAACACCGGGGAGCTGTTTTTT.

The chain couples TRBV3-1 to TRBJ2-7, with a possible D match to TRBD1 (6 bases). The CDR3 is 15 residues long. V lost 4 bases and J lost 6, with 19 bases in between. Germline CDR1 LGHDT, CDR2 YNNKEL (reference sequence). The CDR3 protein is CASSRYRAGRLEQYF. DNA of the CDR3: TGTGCCAGCAGCCGGTACAGGGCTGGCCGCCTCGAGCAGTACTTC.

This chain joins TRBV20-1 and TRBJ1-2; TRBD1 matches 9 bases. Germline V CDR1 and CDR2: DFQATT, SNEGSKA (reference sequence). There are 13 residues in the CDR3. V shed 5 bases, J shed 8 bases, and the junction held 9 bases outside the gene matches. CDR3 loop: CSAPHWTGEGYTF. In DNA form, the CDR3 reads TGCAGTGCTCCCCATTGGACAGGGGAAGGCTACACCTTC.

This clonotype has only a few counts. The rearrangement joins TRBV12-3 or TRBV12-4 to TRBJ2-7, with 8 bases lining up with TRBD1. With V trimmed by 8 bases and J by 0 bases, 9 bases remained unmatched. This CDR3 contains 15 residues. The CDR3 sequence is CASSQGARSSYEQYF. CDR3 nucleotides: TGTGCCAGCTCCCAGGGGGCCCGCAGCTCCTACGAGCAGTACTTC.

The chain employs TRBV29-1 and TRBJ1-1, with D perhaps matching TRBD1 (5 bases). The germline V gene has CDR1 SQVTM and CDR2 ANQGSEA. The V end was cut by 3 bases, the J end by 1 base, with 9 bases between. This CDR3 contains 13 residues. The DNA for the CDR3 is TGCAGCGTTGAGAGGGGTAGGAACACTGAAGCTTTCTTT. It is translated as CSVERGRNTEAFF.

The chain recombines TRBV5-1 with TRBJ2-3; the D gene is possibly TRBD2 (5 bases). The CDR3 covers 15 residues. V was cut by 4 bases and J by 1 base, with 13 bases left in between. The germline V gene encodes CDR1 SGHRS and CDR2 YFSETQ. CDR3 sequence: CASSKGVSRTDTQYF. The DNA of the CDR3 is TGCGCCAGCAGCAAGGGAGTGTCACGCACAGATACGCAGTATTTT.

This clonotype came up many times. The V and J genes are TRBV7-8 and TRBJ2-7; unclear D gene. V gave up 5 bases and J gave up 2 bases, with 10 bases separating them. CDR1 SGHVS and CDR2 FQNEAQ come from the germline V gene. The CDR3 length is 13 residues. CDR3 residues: CASSIMGPYEQYF. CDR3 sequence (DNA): TGTGCCAGCAGCATTATGGGCCCCTACGAGCAGTACTTC.

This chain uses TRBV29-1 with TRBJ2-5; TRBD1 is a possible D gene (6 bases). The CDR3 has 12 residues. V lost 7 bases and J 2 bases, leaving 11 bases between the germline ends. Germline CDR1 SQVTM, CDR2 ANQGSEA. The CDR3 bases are TGCAGCGGGAGGCAGGGGCAAGAGACCCAGTACTTC. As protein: CSGRQGQETQYF.

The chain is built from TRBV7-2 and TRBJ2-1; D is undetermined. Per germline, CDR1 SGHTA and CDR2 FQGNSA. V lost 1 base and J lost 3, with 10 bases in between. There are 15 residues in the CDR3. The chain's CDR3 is CASSLGHPDYNEQFF. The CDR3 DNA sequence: TGTGCCAGCAGCTTAGGCCATCCCGACTACAATGAGCAGTTCTTC.

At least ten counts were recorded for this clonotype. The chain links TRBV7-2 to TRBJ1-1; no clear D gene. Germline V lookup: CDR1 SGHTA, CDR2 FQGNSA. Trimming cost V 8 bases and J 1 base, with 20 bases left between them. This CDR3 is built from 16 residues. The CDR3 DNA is TGTGCCAGCTGGGGAAAGGGAACTTCGAAGAACACTGAAGCTTTCTTT. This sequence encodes CASWGKGTSKNTEAFF.

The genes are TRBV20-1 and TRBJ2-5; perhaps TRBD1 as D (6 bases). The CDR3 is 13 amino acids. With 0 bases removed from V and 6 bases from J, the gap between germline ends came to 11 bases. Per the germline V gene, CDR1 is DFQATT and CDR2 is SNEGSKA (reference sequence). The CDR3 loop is CSARDTDRKTQYF. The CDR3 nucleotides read TGCAGTGCTAGAGATACAGACAGGAAGACCCAGTACTTC.

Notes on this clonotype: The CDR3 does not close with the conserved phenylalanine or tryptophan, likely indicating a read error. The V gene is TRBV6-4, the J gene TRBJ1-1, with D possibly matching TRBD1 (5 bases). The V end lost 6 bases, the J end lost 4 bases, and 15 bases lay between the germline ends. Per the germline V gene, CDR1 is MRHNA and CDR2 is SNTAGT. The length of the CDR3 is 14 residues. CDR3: CASSLRDGSTEAFS. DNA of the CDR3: TGTGCCAGCAGCCTCAGGGACGGCTCCACTGAAGCTTTCTCT.

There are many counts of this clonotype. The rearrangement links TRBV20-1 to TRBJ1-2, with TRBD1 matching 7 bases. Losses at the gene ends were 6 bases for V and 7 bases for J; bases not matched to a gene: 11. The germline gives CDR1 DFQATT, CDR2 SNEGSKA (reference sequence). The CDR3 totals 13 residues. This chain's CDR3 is CSAETGEWPGYTF. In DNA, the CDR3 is TGCAGTGCCGAAACAGGGGAGTGGCCTGGCTACACCTTC.

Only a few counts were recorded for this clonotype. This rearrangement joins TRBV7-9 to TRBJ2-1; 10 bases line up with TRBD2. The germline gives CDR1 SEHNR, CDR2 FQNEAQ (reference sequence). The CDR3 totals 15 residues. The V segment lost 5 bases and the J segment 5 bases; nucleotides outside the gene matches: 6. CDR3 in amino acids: CASSLSGGAHNEQFF. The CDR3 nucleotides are TGTGCCAGCAGCCTCAGCGGGGGGGCCCACAATGAGCAGTTCTTC.

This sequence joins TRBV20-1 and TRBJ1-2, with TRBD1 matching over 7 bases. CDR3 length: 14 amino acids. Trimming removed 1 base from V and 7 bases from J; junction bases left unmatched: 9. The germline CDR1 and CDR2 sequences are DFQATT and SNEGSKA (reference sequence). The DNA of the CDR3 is TGCAGTGCTAGAGCCAGGGGGGAAGGCGGTGGCTACACCTTC. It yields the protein CSARARGEGGGYTF.

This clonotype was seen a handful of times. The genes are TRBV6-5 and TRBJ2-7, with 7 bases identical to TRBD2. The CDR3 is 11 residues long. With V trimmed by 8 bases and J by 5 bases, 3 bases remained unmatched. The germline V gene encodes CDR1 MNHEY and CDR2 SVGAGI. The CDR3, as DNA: TGTGCCAGCGGGAGGGAGGACGAGCAGTACTTC. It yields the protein CASGREDEQYF.

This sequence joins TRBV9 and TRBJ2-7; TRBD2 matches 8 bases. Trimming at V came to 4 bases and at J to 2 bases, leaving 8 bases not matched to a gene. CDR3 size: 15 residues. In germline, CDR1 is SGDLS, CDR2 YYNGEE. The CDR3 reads CASSQSGLGAYEQYF. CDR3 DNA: TGTGCCAGCAGCCAGTCGGGACTAGGAGCCTACGAGCAGTACTTC.

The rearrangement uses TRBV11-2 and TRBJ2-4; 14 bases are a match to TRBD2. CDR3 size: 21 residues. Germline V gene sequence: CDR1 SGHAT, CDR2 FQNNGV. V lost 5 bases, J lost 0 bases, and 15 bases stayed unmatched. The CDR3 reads CASSLPRPGLAGVIAKNIQYF. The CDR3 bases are TGTGCCAGCAGCCTCCCCCGACCGGGACTAGCGGGAGTCATAGCCAAAAACATTCAGTACTTC.

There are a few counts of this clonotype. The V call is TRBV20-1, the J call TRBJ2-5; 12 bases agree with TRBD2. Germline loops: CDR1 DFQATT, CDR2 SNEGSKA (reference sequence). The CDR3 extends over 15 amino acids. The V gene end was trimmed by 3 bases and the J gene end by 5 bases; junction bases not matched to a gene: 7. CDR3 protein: CSASRLAGVRETQYF. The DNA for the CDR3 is TGCAGTGCTAGCAGACTAGCGGGGGTCCGTGAGACCCAGTACTTC.